Presented here are 12 T cell receptor beta chains from one specimen sequenced in a study of blood T cell repertoires in COVID-19. Method: immunoSEQ multiplex PCR; TCRdb's copy keeps in-frame clones and lacks some. The data hold 150,000 to 200,000 clones, with about 89% observed a single time. Sequenced input: peripheral blood. Source of these receptors: a man in his 70s with acute or convalescent COVID-19.

The genes are TRBV14 and TRBJ2-3; D call uncertain. Germline V gene data show CDR1 as SGHDN and CDR2 as FVKESK. Trimming left V 1 base short and J 2 bases short, with 10 bases between. CDR3 length: 15 residues. The CDR3 bases are TGTGCCAGCAGCCAAGTTACACAGACCACAGATACGCAGTATTTT. It translates to CASSQVTQTTDTQYF.

This clone was detected only a few times. CDR3 sequence reads: CASSGRGRTRGANVLTF. The CDR3, as DNA: TGTGCCAGCAGCGGGAGGGGTAGAACTCGTGGGGCCAACGTCCTGACTTTC. The chain recombines TRBV2 with TRBJ2-6, with TRBD2 matching over 8 bases. The trim removed 6 bases at V and 3 bases at J, leaving 10 bases unmatched. Germline CDR1 SNHLY, CDR2 FYNNEI. The length of the CDR3 is 17 residues.

The V gene is TRBV10-3, the J gene TRBJ1-2, with 8 positions matching TRBD1. V gave up 6 bases and J gave up 6 bases; unmatched junction bases: 3. The germline V gene encodes CDR1 ENHRY and CDR2 SYGVKD. The CDR3 is 12 amino acids. CDR3 nucleotides: TGTGCCATCAGCCGGACAGGGAATGGCTACACCTTC. This codes for CAISRTGNGYTF.

This sequence joins TRBV29-1 and TRBJ1-6; possible D gene TRBD1, 5 bases. Germline lookup yields CDR1 SQVTM and CDR2 ANQGSEA. Trimming pared 4 bases from V and 7 bases from J, leaving 11 bases between. This CDR3 spans 13 amino acids. The CDR3 sequence: CSVAGRANSPLHF. Written as DNA, the CDR3 is TGCAGCGTTGCGGGCAGGGCAAATTCACCCCTCCACTTT.

The rearrangement joins TRBV18 to TRBJ1-1; weak D call: TRBD1 (6 bases). This CDR3 has 15 residues. With 0 bases removed from V and 4 bases from J, the gap between germline ends came to 12 bases. Germline V gives CDR1 KGHSH, CDR2 LQKENI. The CDR3 region has the DNA TGTGCCAGCTCACCACCATCAATAGGGGGCACTGAAGCTTTCTTT. It codes for CASSPPSIGGTEAFF.

The chain carries TRBV3-1 (or the pseudogene TRBV3-2) and TRBJ1-1; perhaps TRBD1 as D (6 bases). The CDR3 loop spans 12 amino acids. The V and J ends lost 3 bases and 11 bases respectively, with 13 bases between them. CDR1 and CDR2 from the germline V gene are LGHDT and YNNKEL (reference sequence). The DNA for the CDR3 is TGTGCCAGCAGCCACCTACAGGGAGCGGCTTTCTTT. It codes for CASSHLQGAAFF.

The rearrangement links TRBV9 to TRBJ1-6; possibly TRBD1 for D (5 bases). Germline assignment: CDR1 SGDLS and CDR2 YYNGEE. Trimming removed 1 base from V and 8 bases from J, with 13 bases in between. The CDR3 sequence is 15 residues long. This chain's CDR3 is CASSVRSGKDSPLHF. The CDR3 DNA reads as TGTGCCAGCAGCGTAAGGTCAGGGAAAGATTCACCCCTCCACTTT.

J is TRBJ2-6 and V is TRBV9; the match to TRBD1 covers 8 bases. The CDR3 length is 17 residues. The germline V gene encodes CDR1 SGDLS and CDR2 YYNGEE. The V and J ends lost 3 bases and 0 bases, in that order; junction bases with no gene match: 5. The DNA for the CDR3 is TGTGCCAGCAGCGGGACAGGGAACCCCTCTGGGGCCAACGTCCTGACTTTC. It specifies CASSGTGNPSGANVLTF.

The rearrangement links TRBV9 to TRBJ1-3; no clear D. Germline CDR1 reads SGDLS; CDR2 reads YYNGEE. The length of the CDR3 is 14 residues. The germline V and J ends were trimmed by 4 bases and 3 bases, with 11 bases remaining between them. In DNA form, the CDR3 reads TGTGCCAGCAGCTTCAGAGGTTTTGGAAACACCATATATTTT. The encoded protein is CASSFRGFGNTIYF. Variable domain in full (rest from reference TRBV9 and TRBJ1-3): DSGVTQTPKHLITATGQRVTLRCSPRSGDLSVYWYQQSLDQGLQFLIQYYNGEERAKGNILERFSAQQFPDLHSELNLSSLELGDSALYFCASSFRGFGNTIYFGEGSWLTVV.

The chain links TRBV5-6 to TRBJ1-2, with 9 bases identical to TRBD1. J lost 2 bases, V lost 4 bases, and 6 bases had no gene match. Germline V gene lookup returns CDR1 SGHDT and CDR2 YYEEEE. There are 15 residues in the CDR3. For the CDR3, the DNA is TGTGCCAGCAGCCGTCCCGGGACAGGGAACTATGGCTACACCTTC. This sequence encodes CASSRPGTGNYGYTF.

The chain uses TRBV4-1 and TRBJ2-1; TRBD1 matches at 7 bases. With 1 base clipped from V and 0 bases from J, the junction kept 0 bases outside the gene matches. The CDR3 loop spans 15 amino acids. The germline V gene has CDR1 MGHRA and CDR2 YSYEKL. As DNA, the CDR3 is TGCGCCAGCAGCCAAGGGGACAGCTCCTACAATGAGCAGTTCTTC. This sequence encodes CASSQGDSSYNEQFF.

V and J are TRBV5-4 and TRBJ1-4; 7 bases fit TRBD1. Looked up from germline, CDR1 is SGHNT and CDR2 is YYREEE (reference sequence). The V segment lost 4 bases and the J segment 2 bases; nucleotides outside the gene matches: 2. This CDR3 is built from 14 residues. CDR3 sequence reads: CASSPGGTNEKLFF. In DNA form, the CDR3 reads TGTGCCAGCAGCCCAGGGGGGACTAATGAAAAACTGTTTTTT.